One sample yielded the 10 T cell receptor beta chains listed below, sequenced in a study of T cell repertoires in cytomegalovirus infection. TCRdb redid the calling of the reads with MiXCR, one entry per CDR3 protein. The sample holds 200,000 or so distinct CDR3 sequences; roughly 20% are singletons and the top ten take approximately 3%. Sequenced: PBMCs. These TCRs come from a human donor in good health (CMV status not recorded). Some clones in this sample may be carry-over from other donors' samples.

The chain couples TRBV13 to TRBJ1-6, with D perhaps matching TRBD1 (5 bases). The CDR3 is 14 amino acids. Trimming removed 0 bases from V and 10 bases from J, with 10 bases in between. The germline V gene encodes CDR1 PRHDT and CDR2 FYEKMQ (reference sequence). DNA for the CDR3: TGTGCCAGCAGCTTAGGCCTCGGACAATCACCCCTCCACTTT. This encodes CASSLGLGQSPLHF.

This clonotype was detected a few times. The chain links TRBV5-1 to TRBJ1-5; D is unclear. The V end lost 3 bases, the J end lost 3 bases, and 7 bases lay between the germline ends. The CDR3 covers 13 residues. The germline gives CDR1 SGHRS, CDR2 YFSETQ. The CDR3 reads CASSSDINQPQHF. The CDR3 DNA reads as TGCGCCAGCAGCTCCGACATCAATCAGCCCCAGCATTTT. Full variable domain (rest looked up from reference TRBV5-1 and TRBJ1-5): KAGVTQTPRYLIKTRGQQVTLSCSPISGHRSVSWYQQTPGQGLQFLFEYFSETQRNKGNFPGRFSGRQFSNSRSEMNVSTLELGDSALYLCASSSDINQPQHFGDGTRLSIL.

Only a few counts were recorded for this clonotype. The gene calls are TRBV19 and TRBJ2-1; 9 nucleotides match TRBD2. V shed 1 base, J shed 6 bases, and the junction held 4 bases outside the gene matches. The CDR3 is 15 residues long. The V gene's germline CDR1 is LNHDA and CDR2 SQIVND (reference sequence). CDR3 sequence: CASSIGGRAVNEQFF. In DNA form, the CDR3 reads TGTGCCAGTAGTATAGGCGGGAGGGCGGTCAATGAGCAGTTCTTC.

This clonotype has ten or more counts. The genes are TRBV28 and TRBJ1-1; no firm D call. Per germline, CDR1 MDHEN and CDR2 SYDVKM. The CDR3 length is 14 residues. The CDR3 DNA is TGTGCACTACGAGGGTCTCACTCTGACACTGAAGCTTTCTTT. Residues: CALRGSHSDTEAFF.

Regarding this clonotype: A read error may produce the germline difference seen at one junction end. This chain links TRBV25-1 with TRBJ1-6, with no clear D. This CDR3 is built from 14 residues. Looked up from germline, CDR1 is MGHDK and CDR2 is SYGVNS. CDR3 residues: CASSGREKNSSLHF. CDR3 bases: TGTGCCAGCAGTGGACGGGAGAAGAATTCATCCCTCCACTTT.

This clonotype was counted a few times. The CDR3 region is CASSQAGLNTEAFF. CDR3 nucleotides: TGCGCCAGCAGCCAAGCGGGCTTGAACACTGAAGCTTTCTTT. The chain uses TRBV4-1 and TRBJ1-1; D not certain. Per the germline V gene, CDR1 is MGHRA and CDR2 is YSYEKL. The CDR3 consists of 14 residues. V was clipped by 1 base and J by 0 bases, with 6 bases between them.

CDR3: CSARDRDSTLGPMNTEAFF. CDR3 DNA: TGCAGTGCTAGAGATAGGGACAGCACACTCGGGCCCATGAACACTGAAGCTTTCTTT. The gene calls are TRBV20-1 and TRBJ1-1; 7 bases are shared with TRBD1. The germline V gene has CDR1 DFQATT and CDR2 SNEGSKA (reference sequence). The V segment lost 0 bases and the J segment 0 bases; nucleotides outside the gene matches: 16. The CDR3 loop spans 19 amino acids.

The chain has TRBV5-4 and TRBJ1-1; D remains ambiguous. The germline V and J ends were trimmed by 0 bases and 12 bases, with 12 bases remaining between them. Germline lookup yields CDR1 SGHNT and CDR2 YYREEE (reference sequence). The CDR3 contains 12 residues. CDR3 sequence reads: CASSLDNTGSFF. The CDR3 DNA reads TGTGCCAGCAGCTTGGATAACACTGGATCTTTCTTT.

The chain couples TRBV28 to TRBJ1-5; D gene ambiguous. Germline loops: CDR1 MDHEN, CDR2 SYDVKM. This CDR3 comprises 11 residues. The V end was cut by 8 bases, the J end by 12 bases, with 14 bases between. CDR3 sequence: CASSSGVLQHF. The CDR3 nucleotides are TGTGCCAGCTCCTCCGGGGTGCTCCAGCATTTT.

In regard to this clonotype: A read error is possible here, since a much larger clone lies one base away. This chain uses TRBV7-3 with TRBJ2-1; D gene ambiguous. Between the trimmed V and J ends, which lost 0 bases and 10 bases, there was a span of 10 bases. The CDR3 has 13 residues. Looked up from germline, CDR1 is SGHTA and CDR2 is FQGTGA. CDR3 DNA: TGTGCCAGCAGCTTAACTACCTCAAGCGAGCAGTTCTTC. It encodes CASSLTTSSEQFF. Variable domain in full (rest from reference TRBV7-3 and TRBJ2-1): GAGVSQTPSNKVTEKGKYVELRCDPISGHTALYWYRQSLGQGPEFLIYFQGTGAADDSGLPNDRFFAVRPEGSVSTLKIQRTERGDSAVYLCASSLTTSSEQFFGPGTRLTVL.